This T cell receptor beta chain was identified in a study of vaccination effects on CD4 cells after COVID-19. Whole-study results and caveats: Convalescent patients numbered few in the study; early post-infection timepoints were missing entirely.

This clone turned up a few times. Antigen unknown. ViraFEST expansion of antigen-specific CD4+ T cells with viral peptide pools preceded sequencing. Cultured cells yielded isolated CD4+ T cells after nine to ten days. Two doses of BNT162b2 or mRNA-1273 vaccine were administered to participants. Germline V lookup: CDR1 SGHDT, CDR2 YYEEEE. The CDR3 runs 15 residues. The V and J ends lost 3 bases and 4 bases, in that order; junction bases with no gene match: 3. Assay: immunoSEQ multiplex PCR; the TCRdb copy retains only in-frame clones and omits some. The sample lists around 15,000 clones, 76% occurring once.

Sequenced here: CD4+ T cells from PBMCs cultured with HCoV-NL63 spike peptides, sampled after COVID-19 vaccination. The receptor was derived from a human donor who received a COVID-19 vaccine. J is TRBJ2-1 and V is TRBV5-6, with 11 bases that match TRBD2. The CDR3, as DNA: TGTGCCAGCAGCTCGGGACTAGCGGCTTACAATGAGCAGTTCTTC. Protein sequence: CASSSGLAAYNEQFF.